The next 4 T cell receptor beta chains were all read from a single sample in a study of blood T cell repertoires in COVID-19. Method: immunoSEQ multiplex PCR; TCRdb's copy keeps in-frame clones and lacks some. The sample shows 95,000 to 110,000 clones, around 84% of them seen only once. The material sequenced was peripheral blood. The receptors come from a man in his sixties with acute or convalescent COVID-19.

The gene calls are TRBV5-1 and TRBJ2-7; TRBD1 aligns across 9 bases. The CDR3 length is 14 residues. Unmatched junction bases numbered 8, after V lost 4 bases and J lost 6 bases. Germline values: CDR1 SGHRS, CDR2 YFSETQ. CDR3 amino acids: CASSRDRVGGEQYF. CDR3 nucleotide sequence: TGCGCCAGCAGCCGGGACAGGGTGGGAGGCGAGCAGTACTTC.

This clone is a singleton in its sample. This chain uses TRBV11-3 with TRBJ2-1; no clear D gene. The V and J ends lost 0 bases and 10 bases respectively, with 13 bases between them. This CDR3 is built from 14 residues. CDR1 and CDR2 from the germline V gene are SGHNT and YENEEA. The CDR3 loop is CASSLDRNLGEQFF. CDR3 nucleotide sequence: TGTGCCAGCAGCTTAGATCGGAACCTCGGGGAGCAGTTCTTC.

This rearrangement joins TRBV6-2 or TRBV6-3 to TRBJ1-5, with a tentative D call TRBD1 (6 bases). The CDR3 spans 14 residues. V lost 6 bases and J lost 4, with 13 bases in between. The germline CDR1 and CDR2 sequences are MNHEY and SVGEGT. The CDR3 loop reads CASSYVTGNQPQHF. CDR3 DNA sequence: TGTGCCAGCAGCTATGTGACAGGAAATCAGCCCCAGCATTTT.

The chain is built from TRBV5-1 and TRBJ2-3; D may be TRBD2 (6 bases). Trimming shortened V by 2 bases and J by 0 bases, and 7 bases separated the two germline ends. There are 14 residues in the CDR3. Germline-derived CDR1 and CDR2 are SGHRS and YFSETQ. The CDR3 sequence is CASSFSGSTDTQYF. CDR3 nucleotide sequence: TGCGCCAGCAGCTTTAGCGGTAGCACAGATACGCAGTATTTT.